This TCR beta chain was captured by sequencing in a study of blood T cell repertoires in COVID-19. Across the whole study: PBMCs, B-cell-depleted T cells, or T cells provided the cDNA or gDNA that made up the material.

Source study methods: Amplification of reference gene primers was used by the study to estimate nucleated cell counts. Using immunoSEQ multiplex PCR, the repertoire was profiled, and TCRdb retains in-frame clones only, with some absent. V and J calls and clone size are as listed in that table; D and trimming were resolved from the DNA. This sample carries 250,000 to 300,000 clones, 89% of them seen once, and the ten largest clones take about 12%. The germline V gene has CDR1 SGHTA and CDR2 FQGNSA. V was clipped by 6 bases and J by 5 bases, with 13 bases between them. The CDR3 runs 13 residues. Sequenced: peripheral blood. This receptor was obtained from a woman in her sixties with acute or convalescent COVID-19. The V call is TRBV7-2, the J call TRBJ2-5; perhaps TRBD1 as D (5 bases). CDR3 sequence reads: CASRGGQWETQYF. CDR3 sequence (DNA): TGTGCCAGCAGGGGTGGACAATGGGAGACCCAGTACTTC.